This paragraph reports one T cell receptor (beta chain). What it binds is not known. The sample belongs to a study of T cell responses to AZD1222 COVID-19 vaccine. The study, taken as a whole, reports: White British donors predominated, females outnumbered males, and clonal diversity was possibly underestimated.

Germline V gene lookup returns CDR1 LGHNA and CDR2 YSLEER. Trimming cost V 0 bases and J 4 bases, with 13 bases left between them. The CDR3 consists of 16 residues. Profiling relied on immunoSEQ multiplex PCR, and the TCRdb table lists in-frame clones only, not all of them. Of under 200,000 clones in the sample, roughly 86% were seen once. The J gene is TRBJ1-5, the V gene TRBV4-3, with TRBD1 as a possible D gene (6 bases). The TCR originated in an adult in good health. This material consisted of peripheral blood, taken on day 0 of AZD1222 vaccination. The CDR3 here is CASSQDLGTQNQPQHF. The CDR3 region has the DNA TGCGCCAGCAGCCAAGATCTCGGGACACAAAATCAGCCCCAGCATTTT.